What follows is one T cell receptor beta chain and its context. What antigen it recognizes has not been identified. Qualities for individual bases were not recorded, and no much larger clone is one base off. Library construction relied on the immunoSEQ multiplex PCR assay. TCRdb re-hosts the immuneACCESS table, in-frame sequences only. Its copies lack some clones; in the studies checked, an unresolved V gene accounts for under half of them, and the cause for the rest is not known. The sample includes 19,000 or so clones, with more than 75% observed a single time. The ten largest clones capture approximately 1.3% of the sample. CDR1 and CDR2, per the germline V gene (reference sequence), are SGHNT and YYREEE. From its cysteine to its phenylalanine, the CDR3 spans 12 amino acids. The retained sequence is limited to the CDR3, 36 bases, with the frame set at the first base. V is pruned by 5 bases and J by 6 bases, leaving 3 bases of the junction without a gene match.

This record comes from a study of T cell changes during pregnancy in multiple sclerosis (dated by TCRdb to between 2019 and 2020). For the wider study: Changes in the T cell repertoire over the course of pregnancy were examined in this study in women with multiple sclerosis.

This chain joins TRBV5-4 to TRBJ2-3; 7 central nucleotides agree with TRBD2. The sequence came from a female donor in good health, enrolled as a control in a pregnancy study. The specimen was CD4+ T cells from peripheral blood mononuclear cells, collected in the first trimester of pregnancy. CDR3 protein: CASRWGGDTQYF. The DNA reads TGTGCCAGCAGGTGGGGGGGGGATACGCAGTATTTT.